The 21 T cell receptor beta chains listed next were all sequenced from one sample in a study of blood T cells in healthy people across ages. The second PCR ran roughly 7 to 11 cycles with a sample-barcoded 5' primer and J-beta primers. TCRdb analysed the 5' RACE reads with MiXCR anew, one entry per CDR3 protein. The table includes some 1.7 million distinct CDR3 sequences, under 30% detected once. The sample was blood. The source of these receptors is a woman in her 30s in good health.

The chain joins TRBV7-9 to TRBJ2-7, with D possibly TRBD1 on 6 matching bases. The V gene lost 1 base and the J gene lost 2 bases, with 12 bases spanning the gap. This CDR3 region has 15 residues. CDR1 and CDR2 from the germline V gene are SEHNR and FQNEAQ (reference sequence). In nucleotides, the CDR3 is TGTGCCAGCAGCTTAGAGGGGGTTCGCGCCTACGAGCAGTACTTC. Amino acids: CASSLEGVRAYEQYF.

Regarding this clonotype: An end of the junction does not agree with germline; a read error may underlie this. V is TRBV12-3 or TRBV12-4 and J is TRBJ2-3; D may be TRBD1 (5 bases). CDR3 length: 13 amino acids. CDR3 nucleotides: TGTGCCAGCAGTTTACTGCAAGGGGATATGCAGTATTTT. Amino acids: CASSLLQGDMQYF.

This clonotype was picked up a small number of times. The chain has TRBV20-1 and TRBJ1-6; 11 positions agree with TRBD1. The ends lost 6 bases at V and 9 bases at J; junction bases unmatched: 7. Germline V gene sequence: CDR1 DFQATT, CDR2 SNEGSKA (reference sequence). The CDR3 sequence is 14 residues long. The CDR3 here is CSATLGQGVSPLHF. The CDR3 region has the DNA TGCAGTGCCACCCTGGGACAGGGGGTTTCACCCCTCCACTTT.

Ten or more counts support this clonotype. The V and J genes are TRBV5-1 and TRBJ2-1; 10 bases are shared with TRBD2. V lost 0 bases and J lost 8; bases outside the gene matches: 14. Germline V gene lookup returns CDR1 SGHRS and CDR2 YFSETQ. There are 18 residues in the CDR3. CDR3 region: CASSLGPPSGGAYYEQFF. The CDR3 region has the DNA TGCGCCAGCAGCTTGGGGCCCCCGAGCGGGGGGGCCTATTATGAGCAGTTCTTC.

The chain combines TRBV12-5 with TRBJ1-2, with unresolved D. V gave up 3 bases and J gave up 6 bases, with 17 bases separating them. In germline, CDR1 is LGHNT, CDR2 FRNRAP. This CDR3 has 15 residues. The CDR3 nucleotides read TGTGCTAGTGGTTTCATTATAGGGCCCGGCGATGGCTACACCTTC. Amino acids: CASGFIIGPGDGYTF.

This clonotype was counted only a few times. This chain links TRBV20-1 with TRBJ2-1; 8 bases are a match to TRBD2. V lost 2 bases and J lost 6; bases outside the gene matches: 9. This CDR3 is built from 15 residues. Germline loops: CDR1 DFQATT, CDR2 SNEGSKA (reference sequence). CDR3: CSARTTGGPGNEQFF. CDR3 DNA sequence: TGCAGTGCTAGAACAACGGGGGGGCCCGGCAATGAGCAGTTCTTC.

The chain links TRBV12-3 or TRBV12-4 to TRBJ1-2; D not certain. There are 13 residues in the CDR3. Deletions cut 5 bases from V and 9 bases from J, with 16 bases between. The CDR3 sequence: CASSPQAGRSYTF. CDR3 sequence (DNA): TGTGCCAGCAGTCCCCAGGCGGGAAGAAGCTACACCTTC.

There are a few counts of this clonotype. This chain connects TRBV20-1 to TRBJ2-2; a possible D gene is TRBD2 (6 bases). CDR1 is DFQATT and CDR2 is SNEGSKA in the germline V gene (reference sequence). The CDR3 runs 16 residues. V was shortened by 3 bases and J by 4 bases, with 18 bases between the two germline ends. The CDR3 sequence: CSARGSGGAGTGELFF. For the CDR3, the DNA is TGCAGTGCTAGGGGGTCCGGAGGGGCGGGCACCGGGGAGCTGTTTTTT.

This clonotype appeared many times. The chain recombines TRBV7-9 with TRBJ2-7, with D perhaps TRBD1 or TRBD2 (5 bases each). The V and J ends lost 5 bases and 12 bases respectively, with 17 bases between them. CDR3 length equals 12 residues. Germline V gives CDR1 SEHNR, CDR2 FQNEAQ (reference sequence). CDR3 DNA: TGTGCCAGCAGCAAAGGGGACGCCGGACGGTACTTC. Its protein is CASSKGDAGRYF. The variable domain in full, with the rest retrieved from reference TRBV7-9 and TRBJ2-7, is DTGVSQNPRHKITKRGQNVTFRCDPISEHNRLYWYRQTLGQGPEFLTYFQNEAQLEKSRLLSDRFSAERPKGSFSTLEIQRTEQGDSAMYLCASSKGDAGRYFGPGTRLTVT.

As concerns this clonotype: One end of the junction does not line up with germline, which may come from a read error. The chain recombines TRBV27 with TRBJ2-5; 8 bases match TRBD2. The CDR3 is 17 residues long. CDR1 and CDR2 from the germline V gene are MNHEY and SMNVEV (reference sequence). In DNA, the CDR3 is TGTGCCAGCAGTCCGATAGCGGGAAAGGGCGTCTGGGAGACCCAGGACTTC. Protein: CASSPIAGKGVWETQDF.

The chain links TRBV20-1 to TRBJ2-5; D tentatively reads TRBD1 or TRBD2 (6 bases each). Trimming cost V 1 base and J 11 bases, with 20 bases left between them. Germline V gene lookup returns CDR1 DFQATT and CDR2 SNEGSKA (reference sequence). CDR3 length equals 14 residues. CDR3 region: CSARGGTGREEQYF. Written as DNA, the CDR3 is TGCAGTGCTAGAGGAGGAACAGGGCGGGAAGAGCAGTACTTC.

A few counts support this clonotype. V usage is TRBV14 and J usage is TRBJ1-1; possibly TRBD1 for D (5 bases). The germline V and J ends were trimmed by 2 bases and 0 bases, with 7 bases remaining between them. The germline CDR1 and CDR2 sequences are SGHDN and FVKESK. The CDR3 loop spans 14 amino acids. The CDR3: CASSQPGMNTEAFF. The CDR3 DNA is TGTGCCAGCAGCCAACCAGGGATGAACACTGAAGCTTTCTTT.

The chain uses TRBV20-1 and TRBJ2-7; D not resolved. The DNA end is a closer match to TRBJ2-5, so the J assignment may be wrong. CDR1 is DFQATT and CDR2 is SNEGSKA in the germline V gene (reference sequence). The CDR3 has 15 residues. The CDR3 loop is CSAREPSPLRETQYF. The CDR3 DNA is TGCAGTGCTAGAGAGCCTAGTCCCCTGCGGGAGACCCAGTACTTC.

V is TRBV15 and J is TRBJ2-4, with a weak D call TRBD1 (6 bases). Judging by the DNA end, TRBJ2-5 fits better; the J call may be wrong. Germline V lookup: CDR1 LNHNV, CDR2 YYDKDF (reference sequence). This CDR3 contains 14 residues. The CDR3: CATSRGEGEETQYF. The CDR3 bases are TGTGCCACCAGCAGAGGAGAGGGGGAAGAGACCCAGTACTTC.

The gene calls are TRBV11-2 and TRBJ2-3, with D possibly being TRBD1 (6 bases). Germline V gives CDR1 SGHAT, CDR2 FQNNGV. Trimming shortened V by 1 base and J by 0 bases, and 14 bases separated the two germline ends. CDR3 size: 17 residues. The CDR3 DNA sequence: TGTGCCAGCAGCTTAGCCCCGACAGGAGCTAGCACAGATACGCAGTATTTT. Protein: CASSLAPTGASTDTQYF.

V and J are TRBV5-1 and TRBJ2-1; TRBD2 matches 7 bases. This CDR3 is 15 amino acids long. Unmatched junction bases numbered 12, after V lost 5 bases and J lost 7 bases. Per germline, CDR1 SGHRS and CDR2 YFSETQ. CDR3 sequence (DNA): TGCGCCAGCAGAGGGGCGGCGGGAGAGACAAATGAGCAGTTCTTC. Its translation: CASRGAAGETNEQFF.

As regards this clonotype: A much larger clone is a single base away; this may be a read error. Without the conserved terminal phenylalanine or tryptophan, this CDR3 likely stems from a read error. This sequence joins TRBV7-9 and TRBJ2-6, with no clear D. Germline-derived CDR1 and CDR2 are SEHNR and FQNEAQ (reference sequence). This CDR3 is 17 amino acids long. V was clipped by 5 bases and J by 0 bases, with 14 bases between them. CDR3 sequence reads: CASSPQRIISGANVLTC. The CDR3 DNA reads as TGTGCCAGCAGCCCACAAAGGATAATCTCTGGGGCCAACGTCCTGACTTGC.

The chain recombines TRBV12-3 or TRBV12-4 with TRBJ2-4, with D uncertain. V lost 6 bases and J 13 bases, leaving 25 bases between the germline ends. The CDR3 has 15 residues. Here the CDR3 reads CASSSWGEPYNEQYF. CDR3 nucleotides: TGTGCCAGCAGCTCTTGGGGTGAGCCCTACAATGAGCAGTACTTC.

This clonotype was counted at least ten times. The chain combines TRBV10-1 with TRBJ2-7, with D maybe TRBD1 (6 bases). Trimming removed 2 bases from V and 0 bases from J, with 17 bases in between. Germline V gene lookup returns CDR1 WNHNN and CDR2 SYGVQD (reference sequence). The CDR3 loop spans 17 amino acids. The CDR3 sequence: CASSENPRGYPSYEQYF. The CDR3, as DNA: TGCGCCAGCAGTGAGAACCCCAGGGGCTACCCCTCCTACGAGCAGTACTTC.

In the case of this clonotype: Just one base apart from a much larger clone, this may be a read error. J is TRBJ2-3 and V is TRBV11-2; TRBD1 agrees at 7 bases. Germline CDR1 and CDR2: SGHAT and FQNNGV. The CDR3 is made up of 15 amino acids. The CDR3 DNA sequence: TGTGCCAGCAGCTCCGACAGGGCGAGCACAGATACGCAGTGTTTT. Amino acid sequence: CASSSDRASTDTQCF. The whole variable domain, filled in from reference TRBV11-2 and TRBJ2-3, reads EAGVAQSPRYKIIEKRQSVAFWCNPISGHATLYWYQQILGQGPKLLIQFQNNGVVDDSQLPKDRFSAERLKGVDSTLKIQPAKLEDSAVYLCASSSDRASTDTQCFGPGTRLTVL.

This clonotype has more than one count but fewer than ten. The chain combines TRBV18 with TRBJ2-7; 10 nucleotides match TRBD1. This CDR3 region has 17 residues. Germline values: CDR1 KGHSH, CDR2 LQKENI. The J segment lost 1 base and the V segment lost 3 bases, leaving 9 bases of the junction unmatched. The CDR3 sequence is CASSPLSGQGDSYEQYF. Here the CDR3 DNA reads TGTGCCAGCTCACCTTTATCCGGACAGGGGGATTCCTACGAGCAGTACTTC.